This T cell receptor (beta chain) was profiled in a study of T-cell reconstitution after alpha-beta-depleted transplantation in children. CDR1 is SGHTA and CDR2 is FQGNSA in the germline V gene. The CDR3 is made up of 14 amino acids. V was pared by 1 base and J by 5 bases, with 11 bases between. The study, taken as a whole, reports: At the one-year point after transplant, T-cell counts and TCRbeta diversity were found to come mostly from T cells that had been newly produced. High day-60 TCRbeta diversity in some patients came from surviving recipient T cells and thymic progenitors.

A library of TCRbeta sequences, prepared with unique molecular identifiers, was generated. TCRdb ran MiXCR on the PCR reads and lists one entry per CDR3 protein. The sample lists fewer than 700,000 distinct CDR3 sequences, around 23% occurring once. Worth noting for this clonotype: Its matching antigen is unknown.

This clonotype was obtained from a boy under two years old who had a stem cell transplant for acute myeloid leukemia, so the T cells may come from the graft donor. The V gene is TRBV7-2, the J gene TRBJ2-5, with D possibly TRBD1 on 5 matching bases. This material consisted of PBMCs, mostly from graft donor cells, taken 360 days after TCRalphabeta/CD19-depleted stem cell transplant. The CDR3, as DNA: TGTGCCAGCAGCTTAGACTCAGGGTACGAGACCCAGTACTTC. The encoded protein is CASSLDSGYETQYF.